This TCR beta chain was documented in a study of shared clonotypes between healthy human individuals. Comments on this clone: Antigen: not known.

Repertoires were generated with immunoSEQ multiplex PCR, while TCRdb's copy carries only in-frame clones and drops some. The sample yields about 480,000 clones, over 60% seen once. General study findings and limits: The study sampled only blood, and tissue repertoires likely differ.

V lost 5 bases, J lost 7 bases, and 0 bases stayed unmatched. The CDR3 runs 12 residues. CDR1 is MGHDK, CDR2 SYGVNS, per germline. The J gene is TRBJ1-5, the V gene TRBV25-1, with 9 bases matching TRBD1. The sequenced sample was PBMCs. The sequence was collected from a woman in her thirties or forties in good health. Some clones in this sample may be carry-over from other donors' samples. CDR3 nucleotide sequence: TGTGCCAGCAGTACAGGGGGCCAGCCCCAGCATTTT. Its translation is CASSTGGQPQHF.